This TCR beta chain was profiled in a study of blood T cell repertoires in COVID-19. Study information: Sites across the United States, Italy and Spain contributed samples from acute and convalescent COVID-19. Nucleic acid was either cDNA or gDNA, and it came from T cells, B-cell-depleted T cells, or PBMCs.

This CDR3 has 15 residues. Germline V gene sequence: CDR1 SGHTA, CDR2 FQGNSA. J gave up 4 bases and V 1 base, and 3 bases lay outside the gene matches. In the original workflow: Amplification with reference gene primers provided the estimates of nucleated cell counts. The assay was immunoSEQ multiplex PCR, and TCRdb's table has in-frame clones only and misses some. The V and J calls and clone size are taken from that table; D and trimming were inferred from the DNA. The data hold about 230,000 clones, with about 85% observed a single time. Material: peripheral blood. This clonotype originated in a woman of 80 years or more with acute or convalescent COVID-19. V is TRBV7-2 and J is TRBJ1-5, with 8 bases aligning to TRBD1. The CDR3 bases are TGTGCCAGCAGCTTAGGGCGACAGGGGAATCAGCCCCAGCATTTT. It encodes CASSLGRQGNQPQHF. The full variable domain, with the rest looked up from reference TRBV7-2 and TRBJ1-5, is GAGVSQSPSNKVTEKGKDVELRCDPISGHTALYWYRQSLGQGLEFLIYFQGNSAPDKSGLPSDRFSAERTGGSVSTLTIQRTQQEDSAVYLCASSLGRQGNQPQHFGDGTRLSIL.